These 17 T cell receptor beta chains originate from one sample sequenced in a study of cytomegalovirus exposure and HLA in healthy donors. Primers for the PCR totalled 60 Vbeta and 13 Jbeta. Assay: immunoSEQ multiplex PCR; the TCRdb copy retains only in-frame clones and omits some. The sample holds around 190,000 clones, roughly 85% seen once. Sequenced material: PBMCs. The receptors come from a woman in her 30s in good health and CMV-seropositive.

This clone was recorded only once. V is TRBV6-1 and J is TRBJ2-7; 7 bases are shared with TRBD1. Germline assignment: CDR1 MNHNS and CDR2 SASEGT. Trimming cost V 7 bases and J 0 bases; bases outside gene matches: 9. The CDR3 extends over 15 amino acids. The CDR3 DNA sequence: TGTGCCAGCATTAAAACCGGGACAGCCTCCTACGAGCAGTACTTC. This translates into CASIKTGTASYEQYF.

J is TRBJ2-1 and V is TRBV5-1; TRBD2 agrees at 13 bases. The V gene's germline CDR1 is SGHRS and CDR2 YFSETQ. This CDR3 spans 15 amino acids. V shed 1 base, J shed 8 bases, and the junction held 3 bases outside the gene matches. This CDR3 reads CASSLRTSGGDEQFF. The CDR3 bases are TGCGCCAGCAGCTTGCGAACTAGCGGGGGGGATGAGCAGTTCTTC.

As concerns this clone: A read error may account for a junction end that differs from germline. V and J are TRBV5-1 and TRBJ1-1; the D gene is possibly TRBD1 (6 bases). The CDR3 is 13 residues long. The V gene's germline CDR1 is SGHRS and CDR2 YFSETQ. The CDR3 spells CASSPQGNAEAFF. As DNA, the CDR3 is TGCGCCAGCAGCCCGCAGGGGAACGCTGAAGCTTTCTTT.

The chain uses TRBV6-5 and TRBJ2-1, with 8 bases lining up with TRBD2. Germline V gives CDR1 MNHEY, CDR2 SVGAGI. Trimming cost V 4 bases and J 4 bases; bases outside gene matches: 9. This CDR3 contains 16 residues. The CDR3 DNA reads as TGTGCCAGCAGTTCCCTAGCGGGCCTCCTTTACAATGAGCAGTTCTTC. Translated, it gives CASSSLAGLLYNEQFF.

The V gene is TRBV27, the J gene TRBJ1-5; 8 bases align to TRBD1. The CDR3 has 13 amino acids. With 5 bases clipped from V and 7 bases from J, the junction kept 4 bases outside the gene matches. Germline CDR1 and CDR2: MNHEY and SMNVEV (reference sequence). CDR3: CASSRTGLQPQHF. The CDR3 DNA reads as TGTGCCAGCAGTCGGACAGGGCTCCAGCCCCAGCATTTT.

This clone has a handful of counts. The V gene is TRBV7-2, the J gene TRBJ2-7; 7 bases are a match to TRBD1. CDR1 SGHTA and CDR2 FQGNSA come from the germline V gene. The CDR3 contains 15 residues. The V segment lost 4 bases and the J segment 2 bases; nucleotides outside the gene matches: 8. This CDR3 reads CASSYGTDPPYEQYF. The CDR3 coding sequence is TGTGCCAGCAGCTACGGGACAGATCCACCCTACGAGCAGTACTTC.

V gene TRBV7-2 combines with J gene TRBJ2-3, with D possibly matching TRBD2 (5 bases). The CDR3 contains 14 residues. Germline loops: CDR1 SGHTA, CDR2 FQGNSA. The V end was cut by 4 bases, the J end by 2 bases, with 10 bases between. This chain's CDR3 is CASSSDSSTDTQYF. In DNA form, the CDR3 reads TGTGCCAGCAGCTCGGACTCTTCCACAGATACGCAGTATTTT. The full variable domain, with the rest looked up from reference TRBV7-2 and TRBJ2-3, is GAGVSQSPSNKVTEKGKDVELRCDPISGHTALYWYRQSLGQGLEFLIYFQGNSAPDKSGLPSDRFSAERTGGSVSTLTIQRTQQEDSAVYLCASSSDSSTDTQYFGPGTRLTVL.

J is TRBJ2-2 and V is TRBV7-2, with 14 bases identical to TRBD2. From germline, CDR1 is SGHTA and CDR2 FQGNSA. This CDR3 has 14 residues. Trimming took 4 bases from V and 14 from J; bases not matched to a gene: 6. CDR3 protein: CASSWGLAGAPLFF. CDR3 DNA: TGTGCCAGCAGCTGGGGACTAGCGGGGGCGCCTCTGTTTTTT.

The CDR3 DNA is TGCGCCAGCACCTCAGACGGGGGCACAGATACGCAGTATTTT. Translation: CASTSDGGTDTQYF. The chain uses TRBV23-1 and TRBJ2-3, with TRBD2 as a possible D gene (5 bases). TRBV23-1 is designated an ORF whose function remains uncertain. The CDR3 has 14 amino acids. With 7 bases removed from V and 1 base from J, the gap between germline ends came to 12 bases.

This clone was seen only a few times. The chain recombines TRBV6-5 with TRBJ1-2, with D perhaps TRBD1 (5 bases). Trimming took 6 bases from V and 6 from J, leaving 20 bases between them. The CDR3 extends over 15 amino acids. Germline V lookup: CDR1 MNHEY, CDR2 SVGAGI. The CDR3 nucleotides read TGTGCCAGCAGCCCTGAGGAGGGGACTGCACATGGCTACACCTTC. Translation gives CASSPEEGTAHGYTF.

The chain links TRBV5-1 to TRBJ1-2; tentative D call: TRBD1 (6 bases). CDR1 and CDR2 from the germline V gene are SGHRS and YFSETQ. CDR3 length equals 13 residues. V was cut by 4 bases and J by 3 bases, with 10 bases left in between. The CDR3 region has the DNA TGCGCCAGCAGCGAACAGGGAGACTATGGCTACACCTTC. It yields the protein CASSEQGDYGYTF.

V and J are TRBV27 and TRBJ2-7, with unresolved D. Germline lookup yields CDR1 MNHEY and CDR2 SMNVEV (reference sequence). V was shortened by 8 bases and J by 6 bases, with 11 bases between the two germline ends. This CDR3 region has 11 residues. The CDR3 loop is CASGDLSEQYF. CDR3 DNA sequence: TGTGCCAGCGGAGACCTGTCCGAGCAGTACTTC.

The CDR3 nucleotides read TGTGCCAGCAGCTTAGTAGCGGGGGGCGGGGCCAAAAACATTCAGTACTTC. As protein: CASSLVAGGGAKNIQYF. The V gene is TRBV7-2, the J gene TRBJ2-4; 10 bases map to TRBD2. The CDR3 spans 17 residues. After removal of 1 base from V and 1 base from J, the junction contained 4 bases not matched to a gene. Germline values: CDR1 SGHTA, CDR2 FQGNSA.

This chain joins TRBV11-3 and TRBJ2-3; 8 bases are shared with TRBD1. The V gene end was trimmed by 5 bases and the J gene end by 6 bases; junction bases not matched to a gene: 13. This CDR3 comprises 16 residues. Germline values: CDR1 SGHNT, CDR2 YENEEA. CDR3 nucleotides: TGTGCCAGCAGCCGGATGACAGGGGTAGGGGTCGATACGCAGTATTTT. Its protein is CASSRMTGVGVDTQYF.

The chain uses TRBV18 and TRBJ1-1; D is perhaps TRBD1 (6 bases). CDR1 is KGHSH, CDR2 LQKENI, per germline. CDR3 length: 15 amino acids. The V and J ends lost 2 bases and 0 bases respectively, with 10 bases between them. CDR3 protein: CASSPIGDMNTEAFF. The CDR3 DNA reads TGTGCCAGCTCACCAATCGGGGACATGAACACTGAAGCTTTCTTT.

This clone was detected once. This CDR3 reads CASSGDLNTEAFF. In DNA, the CDR3 is TGTGCCAGCTCAGGAGACCTTAACACTGAAGCTTTCTTT. The chain recombines TRBV18 with TRBJ1-1; D is ambiguous. Germline loops: CDR1 KGHSH, CDR2 LQKENI. V gave up 5 bases and J gave up 2 bases, with 9 bases separating them. The CDR3 runs to 13 residues.

The gene calls are TRBV5-1 and TRBJ2-2, with D possibly matching TRBD1 (6 bases). Trimming removed 3 bases at V and 3 bases at J, with 12 bases between. Germline V lookup: CDR1 SGHRS, CDR2 YFSETQ. The length of the CDR3 is 15 residues. The CDR3 reads CASSSTGSYTGELFF. DNA of the CDR3: TGCGCCAGCAGCTCTACAGGGAGTTACACCGGGGAGCTGTTTTTT.